The clone carrying this TCR beta chain appeared a few times. Its antigen is currently unknown. The data belong to a study of T cells in Graves' hyperthyroidism and ophthalmopathy. The CDR3 regions of TCR beta were amplified from RNA transcripts. Carried out on the TCR CDR3, a first-round RT-PCR used the HTBI primer set. MiXCR was run by TCRdb on the multiplex PCR reads, yielding one entry per CDR3 protein. The table records about 770,000 distinct CDR3 sequences, roughly a sixth of them present only once. Study-wide points: Ophthalmopathy cases were set apart from stable hyperthyroidism by a 13 V-J model.

Germline CDR1 reads SQVTM; CDR2 reads ANQGSEA. V was cut by 0 bases and J by 4 bases, with 16 bases left in between. This CDR3 spans 15 amino acids. Aged 18 to 65, the patients had hyperthyroidism that was newly diagnosed and had lasted under 2 months. Not enrolled were patients with uncontrolled infection, other autoimmune disease, pregnancy or lactation. This blood was taken when hyperthyroidism was first diagnosed, before any ophthalmopathy symptoms existed. The sequence was collected from a woman between 45 and 60 years old with Graves' hyperthyroidism that later progressed to Graves' ophthalmopathy. The chain has TRBV29-1 and TRBJ2-7, with TRBD2 as a possible D gene (6 bases). Sample: blood. The chain's CDR3 is CSVEDRGIEVYEQYF. In DNA form, the CDR3 reads TGCAGCGTTGAAGATCGGGGGATTGAGGTTTACGAGCAGTACTTC.